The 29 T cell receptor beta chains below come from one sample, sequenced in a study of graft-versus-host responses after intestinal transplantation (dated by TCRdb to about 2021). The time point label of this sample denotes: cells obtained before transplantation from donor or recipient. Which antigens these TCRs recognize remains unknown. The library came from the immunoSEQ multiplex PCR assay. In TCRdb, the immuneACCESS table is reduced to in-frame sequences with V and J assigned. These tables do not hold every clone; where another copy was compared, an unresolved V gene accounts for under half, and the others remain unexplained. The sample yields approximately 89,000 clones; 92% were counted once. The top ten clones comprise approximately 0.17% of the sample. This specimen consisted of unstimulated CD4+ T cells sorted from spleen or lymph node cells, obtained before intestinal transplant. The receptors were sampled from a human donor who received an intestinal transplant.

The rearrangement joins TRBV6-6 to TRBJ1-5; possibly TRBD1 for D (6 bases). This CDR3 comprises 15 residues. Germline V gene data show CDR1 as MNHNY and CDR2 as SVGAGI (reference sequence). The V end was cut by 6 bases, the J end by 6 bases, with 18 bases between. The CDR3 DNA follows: TGTGCCAGCAGCCCCTTGGGACAACCAGGTCAGCCCCAGCATTTT. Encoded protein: CASSPLGQPGQPQHF.

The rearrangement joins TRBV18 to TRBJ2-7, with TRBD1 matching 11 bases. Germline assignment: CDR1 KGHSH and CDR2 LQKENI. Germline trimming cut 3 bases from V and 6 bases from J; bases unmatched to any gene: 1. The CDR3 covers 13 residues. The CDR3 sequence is CASSPGTGGEQYF. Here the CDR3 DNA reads TGTGCCAGCTCACCCGGGACAGGGGGCGAGCAGTACTTC.

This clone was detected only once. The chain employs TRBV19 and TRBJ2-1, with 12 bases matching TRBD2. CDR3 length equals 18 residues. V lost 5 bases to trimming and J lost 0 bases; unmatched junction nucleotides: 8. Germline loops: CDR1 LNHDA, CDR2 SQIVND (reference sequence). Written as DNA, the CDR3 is TGTGCCAGTAGTCCACTCCTAGCGGGAGGGAGCTCCTACAATGAGCAGTTCTTC. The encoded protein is CASSPLLAGGSSYNEQFF.

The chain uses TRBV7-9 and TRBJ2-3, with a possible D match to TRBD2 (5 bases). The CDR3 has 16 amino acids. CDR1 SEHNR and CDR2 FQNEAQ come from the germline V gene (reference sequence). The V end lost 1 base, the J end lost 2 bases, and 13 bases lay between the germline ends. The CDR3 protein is CASSLGLGSDTDTQYF. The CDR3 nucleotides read TGTGCCAGCAGCTTAGGCTTAGGGAGCGACACAGATACGCAGTATTTT.

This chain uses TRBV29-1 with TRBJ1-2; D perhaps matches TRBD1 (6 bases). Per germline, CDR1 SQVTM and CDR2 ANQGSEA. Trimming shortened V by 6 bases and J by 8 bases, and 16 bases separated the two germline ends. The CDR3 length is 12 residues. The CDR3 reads CSVAITGHGYTF. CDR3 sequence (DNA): TGCAGCGTGGCGATTACAGGGCACGGCTACACCTTC.

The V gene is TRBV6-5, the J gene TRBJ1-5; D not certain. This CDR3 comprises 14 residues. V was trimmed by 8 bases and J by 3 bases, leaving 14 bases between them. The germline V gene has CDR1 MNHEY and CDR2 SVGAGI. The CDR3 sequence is CASRLAGNNQPQHF. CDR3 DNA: TGTGCCAGCCGGCTTGCAGGCAACAATCAGCCCCAGCATTTT.

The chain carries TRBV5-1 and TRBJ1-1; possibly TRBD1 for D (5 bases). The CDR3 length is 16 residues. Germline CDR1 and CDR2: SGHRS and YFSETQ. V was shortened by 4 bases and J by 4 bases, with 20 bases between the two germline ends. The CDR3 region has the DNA TGCGCCAGCAGCCCACGCGGGGGAGCCGGAACCACTGAAGCTTTCTTT. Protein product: CASSPRGGAGTTEAFF.

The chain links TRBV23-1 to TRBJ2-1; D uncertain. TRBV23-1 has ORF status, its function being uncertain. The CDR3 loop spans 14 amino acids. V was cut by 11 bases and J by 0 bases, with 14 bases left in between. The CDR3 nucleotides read TGCGCCTGCGCCACCGTCGGCTCCTACAATGAGCAGTTCTTC. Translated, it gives CACATVGSYNEQFF.

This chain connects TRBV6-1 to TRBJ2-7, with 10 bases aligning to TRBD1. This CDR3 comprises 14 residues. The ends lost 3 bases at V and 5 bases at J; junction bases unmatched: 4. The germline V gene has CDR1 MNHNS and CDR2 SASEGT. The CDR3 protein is CASSDSGTGDEQYF. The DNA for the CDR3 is TGTGCCAGCAGTGACTCCGGGACAGGGGACGAGCAGTACTTC.

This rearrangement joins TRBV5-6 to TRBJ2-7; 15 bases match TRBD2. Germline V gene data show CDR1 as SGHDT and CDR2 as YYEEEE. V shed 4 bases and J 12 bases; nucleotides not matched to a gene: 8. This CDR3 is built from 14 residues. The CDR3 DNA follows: TGTGCCAGCAGCGGACTAGCGGGAGGGCCTCGGAGGTACTTC. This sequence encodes CASSGLAGGPRRYF.

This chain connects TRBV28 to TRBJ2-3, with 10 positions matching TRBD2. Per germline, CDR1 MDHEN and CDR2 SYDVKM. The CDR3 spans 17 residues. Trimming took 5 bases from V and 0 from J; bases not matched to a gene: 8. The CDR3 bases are TGTGCCAGCAGTCCCAAGACGACTAGCGGGAGCACAGATACGCAGTATTTT. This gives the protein CASSPKTTSGSTDTQYF.

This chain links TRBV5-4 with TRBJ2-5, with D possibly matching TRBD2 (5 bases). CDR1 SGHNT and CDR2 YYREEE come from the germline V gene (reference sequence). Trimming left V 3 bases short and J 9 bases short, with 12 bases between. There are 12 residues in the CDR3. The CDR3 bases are TGTGCCAGCAGCTCGGTCGGGAAGGCCCAGTACTTC. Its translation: CASSSVGKAQYF.

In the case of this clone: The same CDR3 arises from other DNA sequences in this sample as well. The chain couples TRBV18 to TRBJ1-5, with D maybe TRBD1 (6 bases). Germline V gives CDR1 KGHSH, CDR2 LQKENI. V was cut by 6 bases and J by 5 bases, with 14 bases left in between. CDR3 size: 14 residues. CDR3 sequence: CASSPTGKDQPQHF. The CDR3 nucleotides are TGTGCCAGCTCCCCTACAGGGAAAGATCAGCCCCAGCATTTT.

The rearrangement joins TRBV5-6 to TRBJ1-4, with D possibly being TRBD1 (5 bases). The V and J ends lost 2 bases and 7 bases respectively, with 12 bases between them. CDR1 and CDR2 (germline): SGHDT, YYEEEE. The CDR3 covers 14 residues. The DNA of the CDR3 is TGTGCCAGCAGCTTAAAACAGGTCGGTGAAAAACTGTTTTTT. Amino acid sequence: CASSLKQVGEKLFF.

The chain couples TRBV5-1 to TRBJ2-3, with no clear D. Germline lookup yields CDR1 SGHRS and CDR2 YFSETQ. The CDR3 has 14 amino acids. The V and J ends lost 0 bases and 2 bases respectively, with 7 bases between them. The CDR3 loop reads CASSLDIFTDTQYF. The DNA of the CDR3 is TGCGCCAGCAGCTTGGACATTTTCACAGATACGCAGTATTTT.

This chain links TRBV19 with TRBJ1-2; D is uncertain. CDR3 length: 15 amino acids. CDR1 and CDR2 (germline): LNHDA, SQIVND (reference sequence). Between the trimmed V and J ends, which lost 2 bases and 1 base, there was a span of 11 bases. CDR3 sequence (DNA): TGTGCCAGTAGTATAACTTTTTTGAGTAACTATGGCTACACCTTC. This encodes CASSITFLSNYGYTF.

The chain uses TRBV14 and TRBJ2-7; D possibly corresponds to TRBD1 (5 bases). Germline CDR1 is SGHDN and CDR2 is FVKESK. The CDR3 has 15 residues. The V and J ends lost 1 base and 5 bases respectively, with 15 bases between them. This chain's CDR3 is CASSQVRTFNHEQYF. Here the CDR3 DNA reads TGTGCCAGCAGCCAAGTACGGACATTTAACCACGAGCAGTACTTC.

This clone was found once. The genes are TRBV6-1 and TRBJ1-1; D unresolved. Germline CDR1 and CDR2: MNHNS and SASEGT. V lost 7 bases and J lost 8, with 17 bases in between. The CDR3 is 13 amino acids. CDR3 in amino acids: CASIHDILNEAFF. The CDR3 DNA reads TGTGCCAGCATACATGACATTCTAAACGAAGCTTTCTTT.

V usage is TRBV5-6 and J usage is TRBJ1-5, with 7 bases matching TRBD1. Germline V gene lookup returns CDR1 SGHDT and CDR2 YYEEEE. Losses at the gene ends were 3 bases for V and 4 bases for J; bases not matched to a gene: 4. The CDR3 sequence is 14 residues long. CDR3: CASSSGTVNQPQHF. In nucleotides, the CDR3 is TGTGCCAGCAGCTCAGGGACAGTTAATCAGCCCCAGCATTTT.

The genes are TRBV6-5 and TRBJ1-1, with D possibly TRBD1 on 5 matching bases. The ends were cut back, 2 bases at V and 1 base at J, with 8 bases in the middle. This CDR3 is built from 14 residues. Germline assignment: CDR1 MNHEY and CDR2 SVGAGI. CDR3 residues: CASSYPGWNTEAFF. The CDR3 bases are TGTGCCAGCAGTTACCCAGGGTGGAACACTGAAGCTTTCTTT.

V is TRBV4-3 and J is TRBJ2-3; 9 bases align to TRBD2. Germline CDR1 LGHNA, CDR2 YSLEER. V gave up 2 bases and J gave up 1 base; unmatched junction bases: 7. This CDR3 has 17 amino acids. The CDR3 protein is CASSQRRASGGTDTQYF. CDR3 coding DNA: TGCGCCAGCAGCCAAAGAAGGGCTAGCGGGGGCACAGATACGCAGTATTTT.

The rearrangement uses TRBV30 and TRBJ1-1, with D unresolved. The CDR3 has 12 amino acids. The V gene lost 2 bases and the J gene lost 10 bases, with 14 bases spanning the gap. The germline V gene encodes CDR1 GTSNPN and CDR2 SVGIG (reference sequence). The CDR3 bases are TGTGCCTGGAGTTATGTTAGATCGGGAGCTTTCTTT. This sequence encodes CAWSYVRSGAFF.

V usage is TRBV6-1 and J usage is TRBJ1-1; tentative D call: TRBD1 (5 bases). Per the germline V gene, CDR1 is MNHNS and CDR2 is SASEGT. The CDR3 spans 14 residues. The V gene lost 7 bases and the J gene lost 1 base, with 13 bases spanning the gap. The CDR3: CASIHRLPNTEAFF. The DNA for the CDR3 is TGTGCCAGCATACACAGGTTACCGAACACTGAAGCTTTCTTT.

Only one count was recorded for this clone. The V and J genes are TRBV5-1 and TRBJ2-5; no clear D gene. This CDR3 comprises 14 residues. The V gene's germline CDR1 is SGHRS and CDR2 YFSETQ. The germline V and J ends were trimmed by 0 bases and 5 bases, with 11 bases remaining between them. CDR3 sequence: CASSLGVVPETQYF. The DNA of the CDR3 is TGCGCCAGCAGCTTGGGCGTAGTTCCGGAGACCCAGTACTTC.

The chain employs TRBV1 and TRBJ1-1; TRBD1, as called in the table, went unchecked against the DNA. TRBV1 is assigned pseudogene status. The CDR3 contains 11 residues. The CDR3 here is CTSSQTGEAFF. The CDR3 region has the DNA TGCACCAGCAGCCAAACAGGGGAGGCTTTCTTT.

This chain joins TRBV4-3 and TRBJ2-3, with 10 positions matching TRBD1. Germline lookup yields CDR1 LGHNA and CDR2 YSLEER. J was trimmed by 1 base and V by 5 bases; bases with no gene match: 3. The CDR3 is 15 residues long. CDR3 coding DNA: TGCGCCAGCAGCGTAGGGACAGGGGGCACAGATACGCAGTATTTT. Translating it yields CASSVGTGGTDTQYF.

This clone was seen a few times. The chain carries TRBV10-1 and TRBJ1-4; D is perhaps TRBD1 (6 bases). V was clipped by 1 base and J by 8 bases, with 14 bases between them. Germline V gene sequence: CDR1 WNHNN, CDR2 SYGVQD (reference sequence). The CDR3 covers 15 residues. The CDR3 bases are TGCGCCAGCAGTGAGTTTGGACAGCCTGGGGAAAAACTGTTTTTT. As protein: CASSEFGQPGEKLFF.

This chain's CDR3 is CASSLSRTSGGTGELFF. The CDR3 DNA reads TGTGCCAGCAGCTTATCTCGGACTAGCGGAGGGACCGGGGAGCTGTTTTTT. The chain joins TRBV7-2 to TRBJ2-2; 10 bases match TRBD2. The CDR3 spans 17 residues. CDR1 SGHTA and CDR2 FQGNSA come from the germline V gene. The J segment lost 5 bases and the V segment lost 2 bases, leaving 8 bases of the junction unmatched.

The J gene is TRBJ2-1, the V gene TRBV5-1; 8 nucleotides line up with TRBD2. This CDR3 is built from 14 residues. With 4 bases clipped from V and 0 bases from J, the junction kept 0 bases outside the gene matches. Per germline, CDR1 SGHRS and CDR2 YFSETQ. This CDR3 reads CASSRGGSYNEQFF. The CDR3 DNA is TGCGCCAGCAGCCGGGGGGGCTCCTACAATGAGCAGTTCTTC.